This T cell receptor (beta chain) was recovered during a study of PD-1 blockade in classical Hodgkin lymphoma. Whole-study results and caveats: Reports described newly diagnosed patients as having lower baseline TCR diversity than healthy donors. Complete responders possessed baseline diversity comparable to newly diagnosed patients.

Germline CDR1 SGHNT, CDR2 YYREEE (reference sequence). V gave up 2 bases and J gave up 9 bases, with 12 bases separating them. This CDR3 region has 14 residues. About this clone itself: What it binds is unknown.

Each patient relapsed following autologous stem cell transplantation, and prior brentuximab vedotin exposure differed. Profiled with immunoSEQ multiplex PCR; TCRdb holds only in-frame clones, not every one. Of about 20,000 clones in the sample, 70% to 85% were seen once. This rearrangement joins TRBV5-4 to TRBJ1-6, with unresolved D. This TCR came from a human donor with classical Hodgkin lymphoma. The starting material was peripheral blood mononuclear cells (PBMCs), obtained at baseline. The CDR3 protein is CASSFRRLGSPLHF. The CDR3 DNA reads TGTGCCAGCAGCTTTCGGCGCTTGGGTTCACCCCTCCACTTT.